This T cell receptor (beta chain) was recovered during a study of cytomegalovirus exposure and HLA in healthy donors. The germline V gene has CDR1 SGHKS and CDR2 YYEKEE (reference sequence). Trimming took off 0 bases at V and 6 bases at J, with 9 bases between the two ends. The CDR3 has 13 amino acids. The PCR was carried out with 60 Vbeta primers and 13 Jbeta primers. Profiling relied on immunoSEQ multiplex PCR, and the TCRdb table lists in-frame clones only, not all of them. This sample yields approximately 140,000 clones, of which about four fifths are seen a single time; around 1.2% belongs to the top ten.

The gene calls are TRBV5-5 and TRBJ1-2, with D possibly TRBD1 on 5 matching bases. This sequence originates from a male donor in good health and CMV-seropositive. The specimen sequenced was PBMCs. DNA for the CDR3: TGTGCCAGCAGCTTGGGGGCAGGGAATGGCTACACCTTC. This encodes CASSLGAGNGYTF.